Below, one T cell receptor (beta chain) is given with its context. Antigen: not known. In germline, CDR1 is MNHNS, CDR2 SASEGT. Trimming stripped 3 bases from V and 7 bases from J, with 7 bases between. This CDR3 contains 11 residues. The sample is drawn from a study of cytomegalovirus exposure and HLA in healthy donors. Looking at the study overall: A previous analysis identified 117 million unique TCR beta sequences derived from around 200 million T cells.

Findings of the study overall: Relative to the approximately 700-donor mean, N-insertions were reportedly fewer in an Asian-associated ancestry cluster in a later analysis. Analyses of presence/absence relied on an assumption of roughly uniform sequencing depth across donors.

PCR was performed using 60 Vbeta and 13 Jbeta primers. TCRdb's table, derived via immunoSEQ multiplex PCR, lists solely in-frame clones and lacks some. The sample includes roughly 120,000 clones, 80% of them seen just once. The sequencing input was PBMCs. This rearrangement joins TRBV6-1 to TRBJ2-7; D unresolved. The source of this sequence is a female donor in good health and CMV-seropositive. The CDR3 sequence: CASSDNREQYF. As DNA, the CDR3 is TGTGCCAGCAGTGACAATCGGGAGCAGTACTTC.